This TCR beta chain was profiled in a study of neurological immune-mediated disorders. Study-level findings and limits: One cluster of related CDR3 sequences contained, by phylogenetic grouping, the repertoires of 18 of 34 multiple sclerosis patients and formed a possible signature. Private repertoires in all groups were suggested by the absence of shared CDR3 amino acid sequences among expanded clones across subjects.

Per sequencing run, 15-18 subjects together gave over 170 million TCR-beta sequences. In TCRdb, the 5' RACE reads were re-called with MiXCR into one record per CDR3 protein. The sample contains some 37,000 distinct CDR3 sequences, 3% to 3.5% of which appear only once. Time point: longitudinal time-point 1 (baseline). The unsorted libraries were made from 2 million PBMCs kept at -80 C. This clonotype was picked up many times. Its matching antigen is unknown. Germline-derived CDR1 and CDR2 are LNHNV and YYDKDF (reference sequence). Deletions cut 0 bases from V and 8 bases from J, with 9 bases between. CDR3 length: 13 residues.

The rearrangement links TRBV15 to TRBJ2-3; tentative D call: TRBD2 (5 bases). The material sequenced was PBMCs. The clonotype originates from a woman aged 60-75 years with multiple sclerosis. CDR3 protein: CATSREQAVTQYF. DNA for the CDR3: TGTGCCACCAGCAGAGAACAAGCGGTTACGCAGTATTTT.